The T cell receptor beta chain described here comes from a study of T-cell memory formation after mild COVID-19. CDR3 length: 15 residues. Trimming at V came to 4 bases and at J to 1 base, leaving 4 bases not matched to a gene. CDR1 and CDR2 from the germline V gene are SGHRS and YFSETQ. The study, taken as a whole, reports: CM and EM subsets held most contracting CD4+ clones; EMRA held CD8+ ones.

Using its own MiXCR run on the 5' RACE reads, TCRdb lists one record per CDR3 protein. The sample records about 390,000 distinct CDR3 sequences, approximately 16% being singletons. This clonotype turned up a few times. Antigen: not known. This chain joins TRBV5-1 and TRBJ2-5, with 10 nucleotides matching TRBD2. The receptor's source is a man in his late teens or twenties who had mild COVID-19 (a few samples of this study predate the infection). Cell type and time point are not known. The source material was PBMCs or a T cell subset sorted from them (not recorded which). The CDR3 here is CASSIAGGSQETQYF. CDR3 sequence (DNA): TGCGCCAGCAGCATAGCGGGGGGCTCCCAAGAGACCCAGTACTTC.